What follows are 10 T cell receptor beta chains derived from one specimen sequenced in a study of early T cells in non-severe SARS-CoV-2 infection. MiXCR, applied by TCRdb to the 5' RACE reads, yields one record per CDR3 protein. The data contain around 67,000 distinct CDR3 sequences, under 15% of them seen just once; the ten biggest clones take up over 1%. Sample: whole blood. The receptors were gathered from an adult who was a healthcare worker with PCR-confirmed SARS-CoV-2 infection or an uninfected control (not recorded which).

This clonotype has at least ten counts. The chain employs TRBV24-1 and TRBJ2-7; possibly TRBD2 for D (6 bases). From germline, CDR1 is KGHDR and CDR2 SFDVKD. The length of the CDR3 is 15 residues. Between the trimmed V and J ends, which lost 5 bases and 2 bases, there was a span of 15 bases. For the CDR3, the DNA is TGTGCCACCAGTGGTCCGGGGGAGTTGACCTACGAGCAGTACTTC. Protein sequence: CATSGPGELTYEQYF.

This clonotype occurred many times. The chain links TRBV12-3 or TRBV12-4 to TRBJ1-1; 8 positions agree with TRBD1. The CDR3 extends over 16 amino acids. V trimming: 7 bases; J trimming: 0 bases; junction bases outside the gene matches: 10. Here the CDR3 DNA reads TGTGCCAGCAAGCCGACAGGGGATTCGTTGAACACTGAAGCTTTCTTT. Residues: CASKPTGDSLNTEAFF.

This clonotype was seen many times. The V call is TRBV10-1, the J call TRBJ2-3; 10 positions match TRBD1. Germline assignment: CDR1 WNHNN and CDR2 SYGVQD (reference sequence). V lost 5 bases, J lost 4 bases, and 6 bases stayed unmatched. CDR3 length equals 15 residues. The CDR3 here is CASSLTGTGADTQYF. DNA of the CDR3: TGCGCCAGCAGTTTAACCGGGACAGGGGCAGATACGCAGTATTTT.

This clonotype was counted a few times. The chain links TRBV29-1 to TRBJ2-2, with a possible D match to TRBD1 (5 bases). This CDR3 comprises 13 residues. Looked up from germline, CDR1 is SQVTM and CDR2 is ANQGSEA. The V end lost 4 bases, the J end lost 4 bases, and 10 bases lay between the germline ends. CDR3 bases: TGCAGCGTTGTGTTTAGGGGCACCGGGGAGCTGTTTTTT. It encodes CSVVFRGTGELFF.

The chain uses TRBV18 and TRBJ1-1; TRBD1 might be the D (6 bases). CDR1 is KGHSH, CDR2 LQKENI, per germline. Trimming pared 5 bases from V and 3 bases from J, leaving 10 bases between. The CDR3 is 13 residues long. CDR3 residues: CASSAQGDTEAFF. The CDR3 region has the DNA TGTGCCAGCTCAGCACAGGGAGACACTGAAGCTTTCTTT.

This clonotype was counted at least ten times. V gene TRBV18 combines with J gene TRBJ2-1; no clear D gene. Trimming removed 5 bases from V and 10 bases from J, with 12 bases in between. The CDR3 is 12 amino acids. The germline gives CDR1 KGHSH, CDR2 LQKENI. The CDR3 is CASSEQLSEQFF. For the CDR3, the DNA is TGTGCCAGCTCAGAACAGTTGAGCGAGCAGTTCTTC.

In its sample, this clonotype was seen many times. The rearrangement uses TRBV10-3 and TRBJ2-7, with D hard to call. The V gene's germline CDR1 is ENHRY and CDR2 SYGVKD. V lost 3 bases to trimming and J lost 0 bases, with 0 bases between them. CDR3 length equals 11 residues. Written as DNA, the CDR3 is TGTGCCATCAGTGACTCCTACGAGCAGTACTTC. Its protein product is CAISDSYEQYF.

This clonotype was counted at least ten times. The chain recombines TRBV18 with TRBJ2-7; D is possibly TRBD1 or TRBD2 (6 bases each). Germline V lookup: CDR1 KGHSH, CDR2 LQKENI. The CDR3 totals 16 residues. Trimming removed 0 bases from V and 6 bases from J, with 18 bases in between. CDR3 in DNA: TGTGCCAGCTCACCACCGGCTGGGGGCTCGGGAGTCGAGCAGTACTTC. Its protein is CASSPPAGGSGVEQYF.

The J gene is TRBJ2-7, the V gene TRBV2, with D perhaps matching TRBD2 (6 bases). V was pared by 7 bases and J by 2 bases, with 12 bases between. The CDR3 is 13 residues long. The germline gives CDR1 SNHLY, CDR2 FYNNEI. The CDR3 region is CASKVAATYEQYF. CDR3 DNA sequence: TGTGCCAGCAAGGTAGCGGCTACCTACGAGCAGTACTTC.

This clonotype has ten or more counts. CDR3 nucleotide sequence: TGTGCCAGCAGCTTAGATGGTGTCCCCCGAGGGGAAAAACTGTTTTTT. Residues: CASSLDGVPRGEKLFF. This chain connects TRBV7-2 to TRBJ1-4; D unclear. Germline assignment: CDR1 SGHTA and CDR2 FQGNSA. The CDR3 covers 16 residues. Deletions cut 1 base from V and 8 bases from J, with 17 bases between.